A single T cell receptor (beta chain) is shown here with its context. The antigen is not known. These data belong to a study of CD8+ T cells in alopecia areata. Study-wide results and limits: Sequencing of scalp samples also captures resident alphabeta T cells of normal skin.

Germline CDR1 reads SGHAT; CDR2 reads FQNNGV. This CDR3 is built from 13 residues. V trimming: 4 bases; J trimming: 7 bases; junction bases outside the gene matches: 0. Extraction of RNA preceded its reverse transcription into cDNA, which served as the sequencing template. Profiled with immunoSEQ multiplex PCR; TCRdb holds only in-frame clones, not every one. The sample yields around 200,000 clones, roughly 60% seen once. The rearrangement links TRBV11-2 to TRBJ1-4, with 10 bases aligning to TRBD1. The origin of this receptor is a human donor with alopecia areata. The material was CD4+ T cells sorted from blood, obtained at week 0. The CDR3 coding sequence is TGTGCCAGCAGCTGGGACAGGGGTGAAAAACTGTTTTTT. This sequence encodes CASSWDRGEKLFF.